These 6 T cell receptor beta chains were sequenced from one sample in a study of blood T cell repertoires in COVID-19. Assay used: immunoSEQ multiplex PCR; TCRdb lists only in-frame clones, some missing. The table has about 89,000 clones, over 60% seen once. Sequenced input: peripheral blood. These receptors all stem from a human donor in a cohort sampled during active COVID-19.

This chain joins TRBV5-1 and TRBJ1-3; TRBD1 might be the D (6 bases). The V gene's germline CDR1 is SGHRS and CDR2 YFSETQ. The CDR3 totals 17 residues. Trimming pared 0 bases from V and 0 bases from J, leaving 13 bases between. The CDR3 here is CASSLALAGDSGNTIYF. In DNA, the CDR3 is TGCGCCAGCAGCTTGGCCCTGGCAGGGGACTCTGGAAACACCATATATTTT. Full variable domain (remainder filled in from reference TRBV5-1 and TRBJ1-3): KAGVTQTPRYLIKTRGQQVTLSCSPISGHRSVSWYQQTPGQGLQFLFEYFSETQRNKGNFPGRFSGRQFSNSRSEMNVSTLELGDSALYLCASSLALAGDSGNTIYFGEGSWLTVV.

The chain's CDR3 is CASSLTGGPNYEQYF. CDR3 nucleotides: TGTGCCAGCAGCTTGACGGGAGGTCCAAATTACGAGCAGTACTTC. This chain uses TRBV7-2 with TRBJ2-7, with 7 bases lining up with TRBD2. The V gene's germline CDR1 is SGHTA and CDR2 FQGNSA. This CDR3 spans 15 amino acids. V shed 3 bases, J shed 4 bases, and the junction held 9 bases outside the gene matches.

The chain's CDR3 is CASSQEGTAFLSGNTIYF. CDR3 nucleotide sequence: TGCGCCAGCAGCCAAGAGGGGACAGCGTTTCTCTCTGGAAACACCATATATTTT. The V call is TRBV4-1, the J call TRBJ1-3, with TRBD1 matching 7 bases. V lost 0 bases, J lost 0 bases, and 8 bases stayed unmatched. This CDR3 region has 18 residues. Germline CDR1 is MGHRA and CDR2 is YSYEKL.

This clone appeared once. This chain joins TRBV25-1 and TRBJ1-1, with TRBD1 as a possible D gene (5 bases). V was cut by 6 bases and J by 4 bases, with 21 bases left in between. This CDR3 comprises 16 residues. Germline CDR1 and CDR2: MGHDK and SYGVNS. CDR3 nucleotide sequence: TGTGCCAGCAGCTCACCCCCGGGGTCGGGGGGCACTGAAGCTTTCTTT. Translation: CASSSPPGSGGTEAFF. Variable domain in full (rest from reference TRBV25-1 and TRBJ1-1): EADIYQTPRYLVIGTGKKITLECSQTMGHDKMYWYQQDPGMELHLIHYSYGVNSTEKGDLSSESTVSRIRTEHFPLTLESARPSHTSQYLCASSSPPGSGGTEAFFGQGTRLTVV.

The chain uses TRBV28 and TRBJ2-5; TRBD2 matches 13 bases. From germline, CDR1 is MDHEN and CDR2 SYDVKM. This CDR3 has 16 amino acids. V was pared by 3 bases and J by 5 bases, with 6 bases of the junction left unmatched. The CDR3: CASSFGLAGDYETQYF. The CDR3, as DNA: TGTGCCAGCAGTTTCGGACTAGCGGGAGACTACGAGACCCAGTACTTC.

The CDR3 sequence: CASSRDRGRGYTF. CDR3 coding DNA: TGTGCCAGTAGCCGAGACAGGGGGCGCGGCTACACCTTC. The chain couples TRBV19 to TRBJ1-2, with 10 positions matching TRBD1. Germline lookup yields CDR1 LNHDA and CDR2 SQIVND (reference sequence). With 6 bases clipped from V and 8 bases from J, the junction kept 6 bases outside the gene matches. The CDR3 sequence is 13 residues long. The whole variable domain, filled in from reference TRBV19 and TRBJ1-2, reads DGGITQSPKYLFRKEGQNVTLSCEQNLNHDAMYWYRQDPGQGLRLIYYSQIVNDFQKGDIAEGYSVSREKKESFPLTVTSAQKNPTAFYLCASSRDRGRGYTFGSGTRLTVV.